These 13 T cell receptor beta chains share one sample of origin, sequenced in a study of CD8+CD57+ T cells in acquired aplastic anemia. Patients chosen for sequencing had CD8+CD57+ cells that had expanded, as shown by flow cytometry. Genomic DNA acted as the template from which TCR beta VDJ combination and CDR3 sequence profiling were carried out. TCRdb independently ran MiXCR on the reads; one entry per CDR3 protein. The sample holds about 200,000 distinct CDR3 sequences; 65% are singletons and the top ten take roughly 61%. The sequenced material came from sorted CD4+, CD8+, or CD8+CD57+ T cells (not recorded which) from PBMCs. The receptors come from a human donor with aplastic anemia.

V usage is TRBV14 and J usage is TRBJ2-7; D is ambiguous. V was trimmed by 0 bases and J by 6 bases, leaving 9 bases between them. The CDR3 has 13 residues. Germline CDR1 SGHDN, CDR2 FVKESK. The CDR3 reads CASSQEGYLEQYF. The CDR3 region has the DNA TGTGCCAGCAGCCAAGAAGGGTACCTCGAGCAGTACTTC.

This chain uses TRBV12-3 or TRBV12-4 with TRBJ1-1; D call uncertain. This CDR3 is 14 amino acids long. Trimming took off 3 bases at V and 1 base at J, with 9 bases between the two ends. The CDR3 region has the DNA TGTGCCAGCAGTTTCGCCAGTTCGAACACTGAAGCTTTCTTT. It encodes CASSFASSNTEAFF.

This chain's CDR3 is CASRHTARTYEQYF. In nucleotides, the CDR3 is TGTGCCAGCAGGCACACCGCAAGGACCTACGAGCAGTACTTC. The chain has TRBV6-5 and TRBJ2-7, with D hard to call. Trimming removed 6 bases at V and 2 bases at J, with 14 bases between. The CDR3 covers 14 residues. Germline V lookup: CDR1 MNHEY, CDR2 SVGAGI.

Written as DNA, the CDR3 is TGTGCCAGCAGCCCCGGTATGCATCAGTACTTC. This encodes CASSPGMHQYF. J is TRBJ2-7 and V is TRBV9; D gene uncertain. The CDR3 length is 11 residues. In germline, CDR1 is SGDLS, CDR2 YYNGEE. The V end lost 4 bases, the J end lost 10 bases, and 12 bases lay between the germline ends.

This clonotype showed up many times. The J gene is TRBJ2-1, the V gene TRBV7-6; 16 bases map to TRBD2. Unmatched junction bases numbered 10, after V lost 5 bases and J lost 9 bases. This CDR3 is built from 17 residues. In germline, CDR1 is SGHVS, CDR2 FNYEAQ. The CDR3 DNA sequence: TGTGCCAGCAGCCCGGGGACTAGCGGGGGGGTAGTTGGTGAGCAGTTCTTC. This translates into CASSPGTSGGVVGEQFF.

This clonotype was picked up one time. This sequence joins TRBV7-2 and TRBJ2-7; 7 bases agree with TRBD2. V trimming: 5 bases; J trimming: 2 bases; junction bases outside the gene matches: 12. This CDR3 spans 16 amino acids. CDR1 is SGHTA, CDR2 FQGNSA, per germline. CDR3 region: CASSPRWGGRTYEQYF. CDR3 nucleotides: TGTGCCAGCAGCCCCAGGTGGGGCGGGAGAACCTACGAGCAGTACTTC.

This clonotype has only one observation. The chain joins TRBV29-1 to TRBJ1-2; maybe TRBD1 (6 bases). The CDR3 is 17 amino acids. V lost 0 bases and J lost 0, with 17 bases in between. CDR1 is SQVTM and CDR2 is ANQGSEA in the germline V gene. The CDR3 protein is CSVEDNLQGITNYGYTF. DNA of the CDR3: TGCAGCGTTGAAGATAATCTTCAGGGGATAACTAACTATGGCTACACCTTC.

The chain uses TRBV5-1 and TRBJ1-1; D is perhaps TRBD1 (6 bases). There are 15 residues in the CDR3. V lost 0 bases and J 4 bases, leaving 13 bases between the germline ends. Per germline, CDR1 SGHRS and CDR2 YFSETQ. CDR3 in DNA: TGCGCCAGCAGCTTGGATGGGACATCGGGCACTGAAGCTTTCTTT. Translation: CASSLDGTSGTEAFF.

The chain joins TRBV9 to TRBJ1-1; a weak D match, TRBD1 (5 bases). Deletions cut 3 bases from V and 0 bases from J, with 9 bases between. This CDR3 spans 14 amino acids. Germline V gene lookup returns CDR1 SGDLS and CDR2 YYNGEE. The CDR3 coding sequence is TGTGCCAGCAGCGGGGGACCACTGAACACTGAAGCTTTCTTT. It is translated as CASSGGPLNTEAFF. The full variable domain, rest sourced from reference TRBV9 and TRBJ1-1, is DSGVTQTPKHLITATGQRVTLRCSPRSGDLSVYWYQQSLDQGLQFLIQYYNGEERAKGNILERFSAQQFPDLHSELNLSSLELGDSALYFCASSGGPLNTEAFFGQGTRLTVV.

Turning to this clonotype: This may be a read error: a much more frequent sequence differs by one nucleotide. The rearrangement joins TRBV7-2 to TRBJ2-3; 7 positions agree with TRBD2. The CDR3 is 15 amino acids. Per germline, CDR1 SGHTA and CDR2 FQGNSA. The CDR3 DNA follows: TGTGCCAGCGGCTTAGTGCTAGCGGGCACAGATACGCAGTATTTT. Translated: CASGLVLAGTDTQYF.

The J gene is TRBJ2-2, the V gene TRBV10-1, with 10 bases aligning to TRBD1. This CDR3 spans 17 amino acids. V shed 5 bases and J 6 bases; nucleotides not matched to a gene: 12. CDR1 and CDR2 (germline): WNHNN, SYGVQD (reference sequence). The CDR3 spells CASSPSLGTGVSGELFF. The CDR3 DNA reads as TGCGCCAGCAGTCCTTCCCTCGGGACAGGGGTTTCCGGGGAGCTGTTTTTT.

The chain combines TRBV11-2 with TRBJ2-3; maybe TRBD2 (5 bases). V dropped 3 bases and J dropped 6 bases, with 16 bases sitting between them. CDR1 and CDR2 from the germline V gene are SGHAT and FQNNGV. The CDR3 covers 15 residues. The CDR3 spells CASSFFGPRADTQYF. In nucleotides, the CDR3 is TGTGCCAGCAGCTTCTTCGGACCGAGGGCGGATACGCAGTATTTT.

The rearrangement links TRBV10-3 to TRBJ1-1; perhaps TRBD1 as D (6 bases). The CDR3 contains 16 residues. Germline V gene sequence: CDR1 ENHRY, CDR2 SYGVKD. V was cut by 2 bases and J by 0 bases, with 13 bases left in between. This CDR3 reads CAISEGQQGMNTEAFF. The CDR3 DNA reads TGTGCCATCAGTGAGGGACAGCAAGGCATGAACACTGAAGCTTTCTTT.